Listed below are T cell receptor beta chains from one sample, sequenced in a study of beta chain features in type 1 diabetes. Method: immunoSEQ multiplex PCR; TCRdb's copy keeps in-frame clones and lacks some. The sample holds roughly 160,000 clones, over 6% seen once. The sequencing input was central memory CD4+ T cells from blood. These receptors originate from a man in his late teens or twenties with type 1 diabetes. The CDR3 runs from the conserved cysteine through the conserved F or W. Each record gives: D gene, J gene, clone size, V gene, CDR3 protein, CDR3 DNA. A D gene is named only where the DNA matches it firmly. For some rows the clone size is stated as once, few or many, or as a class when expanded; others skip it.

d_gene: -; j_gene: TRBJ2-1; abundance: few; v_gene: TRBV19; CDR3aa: CASSALGTGVYNEQFF; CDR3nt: TGTGCCAGTAGTGCCCTAGGGACGGGAGTCTACAATGAGCAGTTCTTC
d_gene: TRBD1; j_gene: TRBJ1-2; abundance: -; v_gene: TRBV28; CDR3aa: CASSRQGGGGYTF; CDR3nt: TGTGCCAGCAGTCGACAGGGCGGAGGTGGCTACACCTTC
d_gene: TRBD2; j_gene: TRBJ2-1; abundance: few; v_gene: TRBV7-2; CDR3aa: CASSPPGASGGNQFF; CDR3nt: TGTGCCAGCAGCCCCCCGGGAGCAAGCGGGGGCAATCAGTTCTTC
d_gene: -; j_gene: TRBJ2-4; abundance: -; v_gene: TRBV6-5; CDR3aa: CASSYSNLAGKNIQYF; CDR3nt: TGTGCCAGCAGTTACTCGAACCTAGCAGGCAAAAACATTCAGTACTTC
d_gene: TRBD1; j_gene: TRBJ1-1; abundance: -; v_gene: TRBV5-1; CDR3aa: CASSLTTGATNTEAFF; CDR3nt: TGCGCCAGCAGCTTGACGACAGGGGCGACGAACACTGAAGCTTTCTTT
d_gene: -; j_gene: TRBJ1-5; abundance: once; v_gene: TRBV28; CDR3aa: CASTVDSNQPQHF; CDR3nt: TGTGCCAGCACAGTTGATAGCAATCAGCCCCAGCATTTT
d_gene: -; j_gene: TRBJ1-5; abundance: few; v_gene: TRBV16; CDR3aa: CASSQSLGTGILNQPQHF; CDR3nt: TGTGCCAGCAGCCAATCGTTGGGAACAGGAATTCTCAATCAGCCCCAGCATTTT
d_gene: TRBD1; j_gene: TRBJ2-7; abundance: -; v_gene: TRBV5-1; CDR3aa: CASSSTPGQGRNEQYF; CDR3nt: TGCGCCAGCAGCTCAACCCCGGGACAGGGGAGGAACGAGCAGTACTTC
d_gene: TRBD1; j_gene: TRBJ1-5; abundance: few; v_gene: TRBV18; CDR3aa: CASSPQQGAKQPQHF; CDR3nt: TGTGCCAGCTCACCACAGCAGGGGGCGAAACAGCCCCAGCATTTT
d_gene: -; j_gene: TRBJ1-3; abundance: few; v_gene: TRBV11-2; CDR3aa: CASSPDGSGTIYF; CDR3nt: TGTGCCAGCAGCCCGGACGGAAGCGGCACCATATATTTT
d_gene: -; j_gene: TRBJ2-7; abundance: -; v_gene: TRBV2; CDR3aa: CASQSEARGAYEQYF; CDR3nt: TGTGCCAGCCAAAGTGAGGCCAGGGGTGCCTACGAGCAGTACTTC
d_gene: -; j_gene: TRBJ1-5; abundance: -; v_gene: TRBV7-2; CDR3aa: CASSDQGNQPQHF; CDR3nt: TGTGCCAGCAGCGATCAGGGGAATCAGCCCCAGCATTTT
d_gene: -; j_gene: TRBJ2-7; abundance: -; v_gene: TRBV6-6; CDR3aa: CASNDRHGGEQYF; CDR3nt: TGTGCCAGCAACGACAGGCACGGTGGCGAGCAGTACTTC
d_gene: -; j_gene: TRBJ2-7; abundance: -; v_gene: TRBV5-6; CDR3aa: CASSLRRVLWDEQYF; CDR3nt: TGTGCCAGCAGCTTGAGGAGGGTCTTATGGGACGAGCAGTACTTC
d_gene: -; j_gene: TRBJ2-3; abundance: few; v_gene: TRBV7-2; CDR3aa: CASSSRPADTQYF; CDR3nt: TGTGCCAGCAGCTCCCGTCCGGCAGATACGCAGTATTTT
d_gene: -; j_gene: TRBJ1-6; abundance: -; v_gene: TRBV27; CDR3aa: CASSLLGSPLHF; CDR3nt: TGTGCCAGCAGTTTACTTGGCTCACCCCTCCACTTT
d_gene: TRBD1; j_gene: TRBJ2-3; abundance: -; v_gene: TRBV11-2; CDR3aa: CASSLAGGQPTDTQYF; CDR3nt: TGTGCCAGCAGCTTGGCAGGGGGACAGCCCACAGATACGCAGTATTTT
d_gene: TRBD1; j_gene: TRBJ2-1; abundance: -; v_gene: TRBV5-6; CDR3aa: CASNGQGAAEQFF; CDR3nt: TGTGCCAGCAACGGACAGGGGGCAGCTGAGCAGTTCTTC
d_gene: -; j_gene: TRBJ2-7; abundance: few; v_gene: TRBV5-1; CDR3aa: CASSPETGASYEQYF; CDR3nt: TGCGCCAGCAGCCCGGAGACAGGAGCTTCCTACGAGCAGTACTTC
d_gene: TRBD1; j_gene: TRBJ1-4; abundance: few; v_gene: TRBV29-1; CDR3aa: CSAGQSHEKLFF; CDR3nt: TGCAGCGCGGGACAGTCGCATGAAAAACTGTTTTTT
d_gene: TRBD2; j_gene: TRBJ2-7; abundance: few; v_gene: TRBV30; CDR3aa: CAWSVPGLANEQYF; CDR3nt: TGTGCCTGGAGTGTACCGGGACTAGCGAACGAGCAGTACTTC
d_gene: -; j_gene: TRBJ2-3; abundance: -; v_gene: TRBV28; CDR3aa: CASSSAGIRPTDTQYF; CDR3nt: TGTGCCAGCAGCTCAGCGGGCATACGCCCTACAGATACGCAGTATTTT
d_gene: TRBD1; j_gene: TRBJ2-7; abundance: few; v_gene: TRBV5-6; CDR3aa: CASSLNRGWGQYF; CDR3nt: TGTGCCAGCAGCTTGAACAGGGGCTGGGGGCAGTACTTC
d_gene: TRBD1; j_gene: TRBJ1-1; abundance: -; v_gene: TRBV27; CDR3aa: CASSPRIAGQGGEAFF; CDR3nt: TGTGCCAGCAGTCCCCGCATCGCGGGACAGGGGGGGGAAGCTTTCTTT
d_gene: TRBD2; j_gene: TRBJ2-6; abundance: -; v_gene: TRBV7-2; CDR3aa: CASSFLSGGAGANVLTF; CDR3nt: TGTGCCAGCAGCTTCCTCAGCGGGGGGGCCGGGGCCAACGTCCTGACTTTC
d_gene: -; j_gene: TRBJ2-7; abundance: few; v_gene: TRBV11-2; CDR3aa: CASSLQETFYEQYF; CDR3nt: TGTGCCAGCAGCCTACAGGAAACCTTTTACGAGCAGTACTTC
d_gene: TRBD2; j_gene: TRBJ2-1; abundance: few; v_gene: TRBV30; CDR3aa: CAWSRGTSENNEQFF; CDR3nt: TGTGCCTGGAGTAGGGGGACTAGCGAGAACAATGAGCAGTTCTTC
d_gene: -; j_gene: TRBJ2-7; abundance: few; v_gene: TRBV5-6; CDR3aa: CASSLWGSYEQYF; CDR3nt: TGTGCCAGCAGCTTGTGGGGCAGCTACGAGCAGTACTTC
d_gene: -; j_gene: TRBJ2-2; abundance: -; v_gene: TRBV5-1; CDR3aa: CASSLVGEAGELFF; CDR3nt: TGCGCCAGCAGCTTGGTCGGGGAGGCCGGGGAGCTGTTTTTT
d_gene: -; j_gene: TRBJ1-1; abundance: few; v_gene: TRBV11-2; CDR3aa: CASREGYRNTEAFF; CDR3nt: TGTGCCAGCAGGGAGGGGTACAGGAACACTGAAGCTTTCTTT
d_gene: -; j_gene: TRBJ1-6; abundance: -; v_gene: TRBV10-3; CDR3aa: CASRGLPSSYNSPLHF; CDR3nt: TGTGCCTCACGAGGACTCCCGAGCTCCTATAATTCACCCCTCCACTTT
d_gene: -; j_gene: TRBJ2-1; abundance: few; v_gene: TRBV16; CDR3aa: CASSQRVNEQFF; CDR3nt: TGTGCCAGCAGCCAACGGGTAAATGAGCAGTTCTTC
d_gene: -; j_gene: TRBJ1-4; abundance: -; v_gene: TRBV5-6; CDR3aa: CASSLGLRGNEKLFF; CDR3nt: TGTGCCAGCAGCTTGGGGCTGAGGGGGAATGAAAAACTGTTTTTT
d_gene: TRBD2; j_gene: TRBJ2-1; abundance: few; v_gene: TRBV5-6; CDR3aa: CASSRLAGVGVRDNEQFF; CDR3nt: TGTGCCAGCAGTCGACTAGCGGGAGTGGGAGTCCGGGACAATGAGCAGTTCTTC
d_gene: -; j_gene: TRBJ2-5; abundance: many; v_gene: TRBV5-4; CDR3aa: CASSQKQETQYF; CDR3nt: TGTGCCAGTTCTCAGAAACAAGAGACCCAGTACTTC
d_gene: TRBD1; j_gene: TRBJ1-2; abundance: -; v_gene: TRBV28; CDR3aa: CASLDPQGSGYGYTF; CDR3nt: TGTGCCAGCCTGGACCCACAGGGGTCGGGTTATGGCTACACCTTC